The 32 T cell receptor beta chains given below trace back to one sample, sequenced in a study of metastatic and nonmetastatic thyroid tumors. TCRdb re-processed the PCR reads through MiXCR. The data hold some 64,000 clones, with more than 3.5% observed a single time. Patients had received no treatment of any kind before thyroid surgery. Source material: blood. All receptors come from a female donor with papillary thyroid cancer or a benign thyroid nodule (not recorded which). Some clones in this sample may be carry-over from other donors' samples.

With regard to this clone: A much larger clone lies a single base off, so this may be a read error. The rearrangement links TRBV20-1 to TRBJ2-5; 15 bases agree with TRBD2. With 8 bases clipped from V and 4 bases from J, the junction kept 11 bases outside the gene matches. Per germline, CDR1 DFQATT and CDR2 SNEGSKA (reference sequence). The CDR3 is 16 amino acids. The CDR3 DNA reads TGCAGTTCCAACGGACTAGCGGGAGGGTCTCGAGAGACCCAGTACTTC. Its protein product is CSSNGLAGGSRETQYF.

There are many counts of this clone. The J gene is TRBJ2-5, the V gene TRBV5-1; a possible D gene is TRBD1 (6 bases). Trimming shortened V by 4 bases and J by 3 bases, and 10 bases separated the two germline ends. CDR3 length: 13 amino acids. Germline V CDR1 and CDR2: SGHRS, YFSETQ. This chain's CDR3 is CASSRGQKETQYF. In nucleotides, the CDR3 is TGCGCCAGCAGCCGAGGACAGAAAGAGACCCAGTACTTC.

This clone has ten or more counts. The V call is TRBV7-3, the J call TRBJ2-1; D is ambiguous. The CDR3 runs to 13 residues. Per the germline V gene, CDR1 is SGHTA and CDR2 is FQGTGA. V gave up 2 bases and J gave up 6 bases, with 8 bases separating them. CDR3 protein: CASSLLRGNEQFF. The CDR3 coding sequence is TGTGCCAGCAGCTTATTGCGCGGCAATGAGCAGTTCTTC.

At least ten counts were recorded for this clone. V is TRBV6-1 and J is TRBJ2-7, with no clear D. The CDR3 extends over 15 amino acids. Germline V gene data show CDR1 as MNHNS and CDR2 as SASEGT. The germline V and J ends were trimmed by 0 bases and 5 bases, with 14 bases remaining between them. CDR3 in DNA: TGTGCCAGCAGTGAAGCTCGGGTTTCCGGTGACGAGCAGTACTTC. This sequence encodes CASSEARVSGDEQYF.

With regard to this clone: The CDR3 carries no conserved terminal phenylalanine or tryptophan, so it likely arises from a read error. The rearrangement joins TRBV5-1 to TRBJ2-7; 7 nucleotides line up with TRBD1. Germline CDR1 SGHRS, CDR2 YFSETQ. The CDR3 runs 14 residues. CDR3 DNA: TGCGCCAGCAGCCAGCGACAGGGTATCCACGATCAGTACTCC. Translated, it gives CASSQRQGIHDQYS.

About this clone itself: A read error is possible here, since a much larger clone lies one base away. CDR3 nucleotide sequence: TGTGCCAGTACGAGGGTGAGGACAGATACGCAGTATTTT. Its protein product is CASTRVRTDTQYF. The V and J genes are TRBV19 and TRBJ2-3, with a possible D match to TRBD2 (5 bases). CDR3 size: 13 residues. Germline V gives CDR1 LNHDA, CDR2 SQIVND (reference sequence). The ends were cut back, 7 bases at V and 3 bases at J, with 11 bases in the middle.

The rearrangement uses TRBV3-1 and TRBJ2-5; possibly TRBD1 or TRBD2 for D (5 bases each). V gave up 4 bases and J gave up 7 bases, with 16 bases separating them. Looked up from germline, CDR1 is LGHDT and CDR2 is YNNKEL (reference sequence). CDR3 size: 14 residues. In DNA form, the CDR3 reads TGTGCCAGCAGCCTCCGGGACCGAGGGGTGACCCAGTACTTC. This gives the protein CASSLRDRGVTQYF.

There are a few counts of this clone. The V gene is TRBV5-1, the J gene TRBJ1-1, with 10 positions matching TRBD1. The CDR3 covers 14 residues. The V gene's germline CDR1 is SGHRS and CDR2 YFSETQ. With 6 bases clipped from V and 4 bases from J, the junction kept 6 bases outside the gene matches. This chain's CDR3 is CASILGTGVTEAFF. The CDR3 bases are TGCGCCAGCATCCTCGGGACAGGGGTCACTGAAGCTTTCTTT. Full variable domain (missing parts from reference TRBV5-1 and TRBJ1-1): KAGVTQTPRYLIKTRGQQVTLSCSPISGHRSVSWYQQTPGQGLQFLFEYFSETQRNKGNFPGRFSGRQFSNSRSEMNVSTLELGDSALYLCASILGTGVTEAFFGQGTRLTVV.

This clone has a count of ten or more. Additional DNA sequences in this sample encode the identical CDR3. V usage is TRBV11-2 and J usage is TRBJ2-2, with D possibly called TRBD1 or TRBD2 (6 bases each). The V gene lost 4 bases and the J gene lost 4 bases, with 13 bases spanning the gap. The CDR3 spans 15 residues. Germline V gene sequence: CDR1 SGHAT, CDR2 FQNNGV. The CDR3 coding sequence is TGTGCCAGCAGCTCCCGGGGGCGGGGCACCGGGGAGCTGTTTTTT. Its protein is CASSSRGRGTGELFF.

This clone was seen many times. The chain recombines TRBV5-4 with TRBJ1-1; D might be TRBD1 (5 bases). The germline V and J ends were trimmed by 0 bases and 0 bases, with 12 bases remaining between them. CDR1 and CDR2 from the germline V gene are SGHNT and YYREEE (reference sequence). The CDR3 has 16 amino acids. CDR3 loop: CASSLAPGGLNTEAFF. The CDR3 coding sequence is TGTGCCAGCAGCTTGGCTCCCGGGGGTTTGAACACTGAAGCTTTCTTT. Based on the CDR3 plus reference TRBV5-4 and TRBJ1-1, the full variable domain is ETGVTQSPTHLIKTRGQQVTLRCSSQSGHNTVSWYQQALGQGPQFIFQYYREEENGRGNFPPRFSGLQFPNYSSELNVNALELDDSALYLCASSLAPGGLNTEAFFGQGTRLTVV.

This clone was counted many times. The genes are TRBV6-1 and TRBJ1-1; the match to TRBD1 covers 7 bases. This CDR3 has 12 residues. Germline-derived CDR1 and CDR2 are MNHNS and SASEGT. The trim removed 6 bases at V and 10 bases at J, leaving 8 bases unmatched. In DNA form, the CDR3 reads TGTGCCAGCAGCCGTGGGACAGCTGCAGCTTTCTTT. Protein: CASSRGTAAAFF.

This clone was seen more than once but under ten times. The rearrangement uses TRBV7-9 and TRBJ1-2; 11 nucleotides line up with TRBD1. After removal of 6 bases from V and 7 bases from J, the junction contained 10 bases not matched to a gene. The V gene's germline CDR1 is SEHNR and CDR2 FQNEAQ (reference sequence). The CDR3 is 15 residues long. The CDR3 protein is CASRPAGTGGGGYTF. CDR3 sequence (DNA): TGTGCCAGCAGACCCGCCGGGACAGGGGGAGGTGGCTACACCTTC.

The V call is TRBV15, the J call TRBJ2-5; the match to TRBD2 covers 12 bases. The CDR3 runs 16 residues. The V and J ends lost 7 bases and 5 bases, in that order; junction bases with no gene match: 11. Germline V CDR1 and CDR2: LNHNV, YYDKDF (reference sequence). CDR3 in DNA: TGTGCCACCATCGTACTAGCGGGAGGCCCTAGTGAGACCCAGTACTTC. Translating gives CATIVLAGGPSETQYF.

This clone was counted a few times. V gene TRBV20-1 combines with J gene TRBJ2-5, with TRBD2 identical over 11 bases. Trimming cost V 5 bases and J 2 bases; bases outside gene matches: 16. The CDR3 spans 18 residues. Germline CDR1 reads DFQATT; CDR2 reads SNEGSKA (reference sequence). The DNA of the CDR3 is TGCAGTGCTCTAGATTCGTCCCTAGCGGGAGGTCCTCAAGAGACCCAGTACTTC. The encoded protein is CSALDSSLAGGPQETQYF.

V usage is TRBV27 and J usage is TRBJ1-2; 7 nucleotides agree with TRBD1. With V trimmed by 5 bases and J by 6 bases, 12 bases remained unmatched. The germline CDR1 and CDR2 sequences are MNHEY and SMNVEV (reference sequence). This CDR3 is built from 15 residues. The CDR3 coding sequence is TGTGCCAGCAGTGCGGGACAGCCCTGGGTGGATGGCTACACCTTC. Its protein is CASSAGQPWVDGYTF.

This clone was seen ten or more times. The CDR3 coding sequence is TGTGCCAGTAGTATAGTGGGGACCGAGCAGTTCTTC. This translates into CASSIVGTEQFF. The chain couples TRBV19 to TRBJ2-1, with D perhaps given as TRBD1 or TRBD2 (5 bases each). CDR1 and CDR2 (germline): LNHDA, SQIVND (reference sequence). This CDR3 region has 12 residues. With 1 base removed from V and 10 bases from J, the gap between germline ends came to 8 bases.

This clone was seen repeatedly, ten times or more. The chain couples TRBV7-2 to TRBJ2-4; D is unclear. The CDR3 totals 14 residues. Germline-derived CDR1 and CDR2 are SGHTA and FQGNSA. Trimming left V 0 bases short and J 0 bases short, with 3 bases between. For the CDR3, the DNA is TGTGCCAGCAGCTTAGCGGGAGCCAAAAACATTCAGTACTTC. It specifies CASSLAGAKNIQYF.

This clone was found a few times. This chain links TRBV6-4 with TRBJ2-3; D is unclear. The CDR3 runs to 16 residues. Trimming pared 0 bases from V and 3 bases from J, leaving 13 bases between. Germline V gene sequence: CDR1 MRHNA, CDR2 SNTAGT. CDR3 in DNA: TGTGCCAGCAGTGACTCCTGCGTGAGTGGGACAGATACGCAGTATTTT. It specifies CASSDSCVSGTDTQYF.

This clone was observed at least ten times. The chain employs TRBV5-1 and TRBJ2-3, with 9 bases aligning to TRBD1. This CDR3 has 15 amino acids. Germline values: CDR1 SGHRS, CDR2 YFSETQ. Trimming cost V 0 bases and J 4 bases; bases outside gene matches: 3. CDR3 residues: CASSLARDRADTQYF. The CDR3 bases are TGCGCCAGCAGCTTGGCCCGGGACAGGGCAGATACGCAGTATTTT.

Comments on this clone: The identical CDR3 is also encoded by other nucleotide sequences in the sample. V gene TRBV5-4 combines with J gene TRBJ2-7, with TRBD2 matching over 10 bases. Looked up from germline, CDR1 is SGHNT and CDR2 is YYREEE (reference sequence). CDR3 length equals 15 residues. V trimming: 4 bases; J trimming: 6 bases; junction bases outside the gene matches: 10. The CDR3 DNA is TGTGCCAGCAGCGCCGGACTAGCGGCCTCCGGCGAGCAGTACTTC. Translated, it gives CASSAGLAASGEQYF.

This clone was seen only a few times. The chain employs TRBV28 and TRBJ2-7; possible D gene TRBD1, 5 bases. CDR1 is MDHEN and CDR2 is SYDVKM in the germline V gene. The CDR3 covers 11 residues. The V end was cut by 8 bases, the J end by 3 bases, with 8 bases between. Here the CDR3 DNA reads TGTGCCAGCGATCAGGGCTACGAGCAGTACTTC. This gives the protein CASDQGYEQYF. The variable domain in full, completed from reference TRBV28 and TRBJ2-7, reads DVKVTQSSRYLVKRTGEKVFLECVQDMDHENMFWYRQDPGLGLRLIYFSYDVKMKEKGDIPEGYSVSREKKERFSLILESASTNQTSMYLCASDQGYEQYFGPGTRLTVT.

There are many counts of this clone. The chain joins TRBV5-6 to TRBJ1-1; D gene uncertain. Per germline, CDR1 SGHDT and CDR2 YYEEEE. Trimming took 0 bases from V and 3 from J, leaving 18 bases between them. The CDR3 loop spans 17 amino acids. DNA for the CDR3: TGTGCCAGCAGCTTGGCCGGGTCTAGGGTTTGGGACACTGAAGCTTTCTTT. Its translation: CASSLAGSRVWDTEAFF.

This chain uses TRBV6-1 with TRBJ1-1, with D unresolved. From germline, CDR1 is MNHNS and CDR2 SASEGT. This CDR3 spans 15 amino acids. Deletions cut 4 bases from V and 0 bases from J, with 12 bases between. The CDR3 loop reads CASSGTNSMNTEAFF. CDR3 DNA: TGTGCCAGCAGTGGCACCAATTCGATGAACACTGAAGCTTTCTTT.

V and J are TRBV24-1 and TRBJ2-1; TRBD1 matches 9 bases. The CDR3 spans 15 residues. CDR1 is KGHDR and CDR2 is SFDVKD in the germline V gene. V trimming: 10 bases; J trimming: 0 bases; junction bases outside the gene matches: 6. For the CDR3, the DNA is TGTGCCACAGACAGGGGGTCGAGCTCCTACAATGAGCAGTTCTTC. Protein sequence: CATDRGSSSYNEQFF.

At least ten counts were recorded for this clone. The chain couples TRBV19 to TRBJ2-1, with D possibly matching TRBD2 (6 bases). The V gene lost 2 bases and the J gene lost 4 bases, with 15 bases spanning the gap. This CDR3 is 16 amino acids long. Germline loops: CDR1 LNHDA, CDR2 SQIVND (reference sequence). CDR3 loop: CASSIFGGTLYNEQFF. Written as DNA, the CDR3 is TGTGCCAGTAGTATATTTGGCGGGACCCTATACAATGAGCAGTTCTTC.

About this clone: A much larger clone lies a single base off, so this may be a read error. This same CDR3 is encoded by further DNA sequences in the sample. The chain has TRBV24-1 and TRBJ1-4; perhaps TRBD1 as D (5 bases). V was clipped by 4 bases and J by 5 bases, with 16 bases between them. Germline-derived CDR1 and CDR2 are KGHDR and SFDVKD. The CDR3 runs to 16 residues. The CDR3 protein is CATSDSTGSQNEKLFF. CDR3 nucleotide sequence: TGTGCCACCAGTGACTCAACAGGTTCCCAGAATGAAAAACTGTTTTTT.

A word on this clone: Since no conserved phenylalanine or tryptophan closes the CDR3, a read error is the likely cause. In DNA, the CDR3 is TGCAGTGCTAAGGAGCGGGAGTTTAGGAATGAGCAGTTCTCC. This sequence encodes CSAKEREFRNEQFS. The chain uses TRBV20-1 and TRBJ2-1; 8 nucleotides match TRBD2. Germline CDR1 DFQATT, CDR2 SNEGSKA (reference sequence). V was pared by 4 bases and J by 7 bases, with 9 bases of the junction left unmatched. The CDR3 is 14 amino acids.

This clone was detected many times. The V call is TRBV18, the J call TRBJ2-7; D is unclear. Trimming took 2 bases from V and 4 from J, leaving 9 bases between them. This CDR3 region has 13 residues. In germline, CDR1 is KGHSH, CDR2 LQKENI. The CDR3, as DNA: TGTGCCAGCTCACCAAAACCGGATTACGAGCAGTACTTC. As protein: CASSPKPDYEQYF.

This clone came up many times. The chain is built from TRBV20-1 and TRBJ1-5, with D maybe TRBD1 (5 bases). Germline CDR1 is DFQATT and CDR2 is SNEGSKA (reference sequence). The CDR3 extends over 13 amino acids. The germline V and J ends were trimmed by 5 bases and 3 bases, with 11 bases remaining between them. CDR3 protein: CSAVRDDNQPQHF. The DNA of the CDR3 is TGCAGTGCTGTCCGGGACGACAATCAGCCCCAGCATTTT.

In this sample, this clone turned up a few times. At one end the junction does not follow the germline gene, possibly because of a read error. The V call is TRBV10-3, the J call TRBJ1-4; D gene uncertain. Germline assignment: CDR1 ENHRY and CDR2 SYGVKD. The CDR3 consists of 14 residues. The CDR3 coding sequence is TGTGCCAGCAGTGAAGCGGCGGAGGCCGAAAAACTGTTTTTT. The encoded protein is CASSEAAEAEKLFF.

At least ten counts were recorded for this clone. The CDR3 here is CASRRFQSNNEQFF. In DNA form, the CDR3 reads TGTGCCAGCAGGAGATTTCAATCCAACAATGAGCAGTTCTTC. The chain links TRBV6-1 to TRBJ2-1; no definite D call. V was shortened by 6 bases and J by 5 bases, with 14 bases between the two germline ends. Germline lookup yields CDR1 MNHNS and CDR2 SASEGT. The CDR3 totals 14 residues.

This chain uses TRBV20-1 with TRBJ1-6, with a tentative D call TRBD1 (5 bases). CDR1 and CDR2 from the germline V gene are DFQATT and SNEGSKA (reference sequence). The CDR3 runs 15 residues. V was pared by 4 bases and J by 7 bases, with 17 bases between. CDR3 protein: CSATDFTGPNSPLHF. In nucleotides, the CDR3 is TGCAGTGCTACAGATTTTACAGGCCCGAATTCACCCCTCCACTTT.